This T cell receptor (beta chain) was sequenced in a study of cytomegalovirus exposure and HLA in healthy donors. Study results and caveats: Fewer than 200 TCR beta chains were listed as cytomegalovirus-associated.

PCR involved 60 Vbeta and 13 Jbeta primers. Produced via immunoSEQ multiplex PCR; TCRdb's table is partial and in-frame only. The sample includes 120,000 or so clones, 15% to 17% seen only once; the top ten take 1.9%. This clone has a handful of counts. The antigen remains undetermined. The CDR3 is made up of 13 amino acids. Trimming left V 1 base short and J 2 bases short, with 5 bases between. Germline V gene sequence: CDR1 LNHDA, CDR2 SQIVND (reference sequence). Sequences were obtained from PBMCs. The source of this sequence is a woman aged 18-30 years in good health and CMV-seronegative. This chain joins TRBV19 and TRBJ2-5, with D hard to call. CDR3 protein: CASSIGQQETQYF. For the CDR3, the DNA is TGTGCCAGTAGTATAGGTCAGCAAGAGACCCAGTACTTC.